The 27 T cell receptor beta chains listed next were all sequenced from one sample in a study of neoadjuvant anti-PD-1 for oral cavity cancer (dated by TCRdb to about 2021). In light of the paper, this sample's time point label describes: after neoadjuvant nivolumab, at surgical resection. Library preparation employed the immunoSEQ multiplex PCR assay. In its TCRdb copy, this immuneACCESS table keeps in-frame sequences only and misses some clones. Where compared with another copy, unresolved V genes explain less than half of these, and the others have no known cause. Counted in this sample were approximately 16,000 clones; 40% of them appeared once. The leading ten clones occupy about 39% of the sample. Sample: tumor tissue, taken after nivolumab (anti-PD-1) treatment. These receptors all come from a person between 40 and 85 years old with oral cavity squamous cell carcinoma.

By share of the sample, this clone is medium-sized. The chain has TRBV11-2 and TRBJ1-4; D remains ambiguous. This CDR3 contains 13 residues. The V gene's germline CDR1 is SGHAT and CDR2 FQNNGV. The germline V and J ends were trimmed by 6 bases and 0 bases, with 5 bases remaining between them. The CDR3 protein is CASRRATNEKLFF. Written as DNA, the CDR3 is TGTGCCAGCAGACGAGCAACTAATGAAAAACTGTTTTTT.

V usage is TRBV27 and J usage is TRBJ2-5; no clear D. V was cut by 2 bases and J by 5 bases, with 9 bases left in between. The CDR3 totals 13 residues. Germline loops: CDR1 MNHEY, CDR2 SMNVEV (reference sequence). The CDR3 loop is CASSLAGRETQYF. The CDR3 region has the DNA TGTGCCAGCAGTTTAGCAGGCAGGGAGACCCAGTACTTC.

The rearrangement links TRBV27 to TRBJ1-6; D perhaps matches TRBD1 (5 bases). The CDR3 totals 14 residues. Trimming left V 10 bases short and J 3 bases short, with 13 bases between. Germline V gene sequence: CDR1 MNHEY, CDR2 SMNVEV (reference sequence). The CDR3 reads CATRIDSYNSPLHF. DNA for the CDR3: TGTGCCACCCGAATCGACAGCTATAATTCACCCCTCCACTTT.

The chain links TRBV7-9 to TRBJ1-2, with D possibly matching TRBD1 (6 bases). The V end lost 5 bases, the J end lost 4 bases, and 20 bases lay between the germline ends. Per germline, CDR1 SEHNR and CDR2 FQNEAQ (reference sequence). The CDR3 runs 16 residues. The CDR3 DNA reads as TGTGCCAGCAGCCTGGGGGCAGGAAGTAATCTCTATGGCTACACCTTC. Translated: CASSLGAGSNLYGYTF.

J is TRBJ2-5 and V is TRBV15, with 8 bases lining up with TRBD2. Germline CDR1 is LNHNV and CDR2 is YYDKDF (reference sequence). This CDR3 spans 16 amino acids. J gave up 4 bases and V 0 bases, and 7 bases lay outside the gene matches. The CDR3 loop is CATSRDRTSGGETQYF. In DNA form, the CDR3 reads TGTGCCACCAGCAGAGATCGAACTAGCGGAGGAGAGACCCAGTACTTC. Combining the CDR3 with reference TRBV15 and TRBJ2-5 gives the whole variable domain DAMVIQNPRYQVTQFGKPVTLSCSQTLNHNVMYWYQQKSSQAPKLLFHYYDKDFNNEADTPDNFQSRRPNTSFCFLDIRSPGLGDTAMYLCATSRDRTSGGETQYFGPGTRLLVL.

The rearrangement uses TRBV10-3 and TRBJ1-3; D gene uncertain. V was cut by 5 bases and J by 4 bases, with 9 bases left in between. The CDR3 is 13 amino acids. In germline, CDR1 is ENHRY, CDR2 SYGVKD. CDR3 coding DNA: TGTGCCATCAGTCCAGATAGGGGAAACACCATATATTTT. Its protein product is CAISPDRGNTIYF.

This clone was detected a few times. The chain uses TRBV2 and TRBJ2-3; 9 bases align to TRBD2. The CDR3 consists of 15 residues. Germline CDR1 is SNHLY and CDR2 is FYNNEI. V lost 5 bases, J lost 5 bases, and 8 bases stayed unmatched. The CDR3 region has the DNA TGTGCCAGCAGTCGCACTAGCGGGCTGGTAGATACGCAGTATTTT. As protein: CASSRTSGLVDTQYF. Combining the CDR3 with reference TRBV2 and TRBJ2-3 gives the whole variable domain EPEVTQTPSHQVTQMGQEVILRCVPISNHLYFYWYRQILGQKVEFLVSFYNNEISEKSEIFDDQFSVERPDGSNFTLKIRSTKLEDSAMYFCASSRTSGLVDTQYFGPGTRLTVL.

The genes are TRBV27 and TRBJ2-7, with a tentative D call TRBD1 (6 bases). Deletions cut 3 bases from V and 3 bases from J, with 12 bases between. CDR1 and CDR2 from the germline V gene are MNHEY and SMNVEV (reference sequence). This CDR3 region has 14 residues. DNA of the CDR3: TGTGCCAGCAGTTTCCTGACAGGAGTCTACGAGCAGTACTTC. Encoded protein: CASSFLTGVYEQYF.

This clone was observed a handful of times. The CDR3 spells CASSRTYGYTF. CDR3 DNA: TGTGCCAGTAGCCGTACCTATGGCTACACCTTC. The chain combines TRBV19 with TRBJ1-2; D not certain. Germline V gene data show CDR1 as LNHDA and CDR2 as SQIVND (reference sequence). The V and J ends lost 6 bases and 4 bases respectively, with 6 bases between them. The CDR3 sequence is 11 residues long.

Only a few counts were recorded for this clone. The chain carries TRBV28 and TRBJ2-5; D perhaps matches TRBD1 (5 bases). Trimming took off 3 bases at V and 5 bases at J, with 13 bases between the two ends. This CDR3 spans 14 amino acids. Germline CDR1 and CDR2: MDHEN and SYDVKM. CDR3 loop: CASSFEGAQETQYF. The CDR3 coding sequence is TGTGCCAGCAGTTTTGAAGGGGCCCAGGAGACCCAGTACTTC. The full variable domain, in which reference TRBV28 and TRBJ2-5 provide the parts outside the CDR3, is DVKVTQSSRYLVKRTGEKVFLECVQDMDHENMFWYRQDPGLGLRLIYFSYDVKMKEKGDIPEGYSVSREKKERFSLILESASTNQTSMYLCASSFEGAQETQYFGPGTRLLVL.

Only a few counts were recorded for this clone. The chain recombines TRBV7-9 with TRBJ2-3; 8 bases fit TRBD2. V shed 1 base and J 2 bases; nucleotides not matched to a gene: 5. CDR3 length: 16 amino acids. CDR1 SEHNR and CDR2 FQNEAQ come from the germline V gene (reference sequence). The CDR3 sequence: CASSLGGTSPTDTQYF. In nucleotides, the CDR3 is TGTGCCAGCAGCTTAGGTGGGACTAGTCCCACAGATACGCAGTATTTT.

The chain joins TRBV2 to TRBJ1-5; D unclear. V shed 6 bases and J shed 3 bases, with 9 bases lying between them. The CDR3 extends over 13 amino acids. Germline loops: CDR1 SNHLY, CDR2 FYNNEI. This CDR3 reads CASRDASNQPQHF. CDR3 DNA: TGTGCCAGCAGGGACGCCTCCAATCAGCCCCAGCATTTT.

This clone has only a few counts. CDR3 protein: CASSLPGSSTDTQYF. In nucleotides, the CDR3 is TGTGCCAGCAGCTTGCCGGGCTCTAGCACAGATACGCAGTATTTT. This chain links TRBV7-9 with TRBJ2-3; D gene uncertain. CDR3 size: 15 residues. Germline V lookup: CDR1 SEHNR, CDR2 FQNEAQ (reference sequence). V was cut by 3 bases and J by 0 bases, with 10 bases left in between.

This clone appeared a few times. The rearrangement joins TRBV11-3 to TRBJ2-2; 11 bases are a match to TRBD1. The germline gives CDR1 SGHNT, CDR2 YENEEA. V lost 1 base to trimming and J lost 5 bases; unmatched junction nucleotides: 3. The CDR3 is 16 amino acids. The DNA of the CDR3 is TGTGCCAGCAGCTTAGTCGGACAGGGGGCAACCGGGGAGCTGTTTTTT. Translated: CASSLVGQGATGELFF.

The chain recombines TRBV6-1 with TRBJ2-7, with 7 bases matching TRBD1. V trimming: 6 bases; J trimming: 2 bases; junction bases outside the gene matches: 10. In germline, CDR1 is MNHNS, CDR2 SASEGT. The CDR3 covers 15 residues. CDR3 residues: CASRAYGTVTYEQYF. The CDR3 nucleotides read TGTGCCAGCAGGGCCTACGGGACAGTAACCTACGAGCAGTACTTC.

In nucleotides, the CDR3 is TGTGCCAGCAGCGAACGGGACAGGGGGAGAAGTAACTATGGCTACACCTTC. This codes for CASSERDRGRSNYGYTF. This chain uses TRBV5-4 with TRBJ1-2; 11 bases align to TRBD1. The J segment lost 1 base and the V segment lost 4 bases, leaving 9 bases of the junction unmatched. Germline V gene lookup returns CDR1 SGHNT and CDR2 YYREEE (reference sequence). The length of the CDR3 is 17 residues.

This clone was counted a few times. The chain uses TRBV9 and TRBJ2-2; D is uncertain. V dropped 4 bases and J dropped 8 bases, with 15 bases sitting between them. The germline V gene has CDR1 SGDLS and CDR2 YYNGEE. The CDR3 loop spans 14 amino acids. In DNA, the CDR3 is TGTGCCAGCAGCCCAGCTGTGGCTCCAGGGGAGCTGTTTTTT. This codes for CASSPAVAPGELFF.

This chain links TRBV6-5 with TRBJ1-5; 7 positions match TRBD1. The V gene's germline CDR1 is MNHEY and CDR2 SVGAGI. Germline trimming cut 6 bases from V and 2 bases from J; bases unmatched to any gene: 7. The CDR3 sequence is 15 residues long. CDR3 region: CASRPTGKGNQPQHF. The CDR3 DNA is TGTGCCAGCAGACCGACAGGGAAAGGCAATCAGCCCCAGCATTTT.

This chain uses TRBV5-4 with TRBJ1-1; D is unclear. The germline CDR1 and CDR2 sequences are SGHNT and YYREEE (reference sequence). With 1 base removed from V and 0 bases from J, the gap between germline ends came to 7 bases. This CDR3 spans 14 amino acids. CDR3 sequence (DNA): TGTGCCAGCAGCTTGACCCTTTTGAACACTGAAGCTTTCTTT. This sequence encodes CASSLTLLNTEAFF.

This chain links TRBV6-5 with TRBJ2-4, with TRBD1 matching over 8 bases. There are 13 residues in the CDR3. V dropped 8 bases and J dropped 6; count of bases not matched to a gene: 6. Germline V gene lookup returns CDR1 MNHEY and CDR2 SVGAGI. The CDR3 loop is CASGVRGRNIQYF. CDR3 coding DNA: TGTGCCAGCGGTGTCAGGGGGCGAAACATTCAGTACTTC.

V and J are TRBV11-3 and TRBJ2-1; D ambiguous. The CDR3 spans 14 residues. The germline V gene has CDR1 SGHNT and CDR2 YENEEA. The V gene lost 0 bases and the J gene lost 4 bases, with 7 bases spanning the gap. The CDR3: CASSLDSEYNEQFF. CDR3 nucleotides: TGTGCCAGCAGCTTAGATTCGGAATACAATGAGCAGTTCTTC.

This clone is medium-sized. This chain connects TRBV19 to TRBJ1-6; D uncertain. There are 14 residues in the CDR3. The V end lost 6 bases, the J end lost 7 bases, and 13 bases lay between the germline ends. CDR1 is LNHDA, CDR2 SQIVND, per germline (reference sequence). The CDR3 DNA is TGTGCCAGTAGGATGGAGGGTCGAAATTCACCCCTCCACTTT. It translates to CASRMEGRNSPLHF. The full variable domain, rest sourced from reference TRBV19 and TRBJ1-6, is DGGITQSPKYLFRKEGQNVTLSCEQNLNHDAMYWYRQDPGQGLRLIYYSQIVNDFQKGDIAEGYSVSREKKESFPLTVTSAQKNPTAFYLCASRMEGRNSPLHFGNGTRLTVT.

The rearrangement links TRBV7-6 to TRBJ2-7, with 7 bases lining up with TRBD1. The CDR3 sequence is 16 residues long. V lost 1 base to trimming and J lost 2 bases; unmatched junction nucleotides: 8. Germline V lookup: CDR1 SGHVS, CDR2 FNYEAQ. As DNA, the CDR3 is TGTGCCAGCAGCTTAGATTACACTGGACAGGCCTACGAGCAGTACTTC. It encodes CASSLDYTGQAYEQYF.

This chain links TRBV2 with TRBJ1-2; 8 bases are shared with TRBD1. The germline V gene encodes CDR1 SNHLY and CDR2 FYNNEI. The CDR3 is made up of 15 amino acids. Trimming at V came to 3 bases and at J to 4 bases, leaving 7 bases not matched to a gene. Here the CDR3 reads CASSEGWTGSYGYTF. CDR3 in DNA: TGTGCCAGCAGTGAGGGTTGGACAGGGTCCTATGGCTACACCTTC.

The chain recombines TRBV6-6 with TRBJ1-2; D remains unclear. Germline lookup yields CDR1 MNHNY and CDR2 SVGAGI (reference sequence). Between the trimmed V and J ends, which lost 1 base and 8 bases, there was a span of 5 bases. This CDR3 is built from 11 residues. The CDR3 spells CASSYLSGYTF. DNA for the CDR3: TGTGCCAGCAGTTACTTGTCGGGCTACACCTTC.

This sequence joins TRBV2 and TRBJ2-3; TRBD1 matches 7 bases. Germline V gives CDR1 SNHLY, CDR2 FYNNEI. Germline trimming cut 5 bases from V and 0 bases from J; bases unmatched to any gene: 8. CDR3 size: 16 residues. For the CDR3, the DNA is TGTGCCAGCAGTCCTGACAGGGCCCCCAGCACAGATACGCAGTATTTT. Translated, it gives CASSPDRAPSTDTQYF. The full variable domain, completed using reference TRBV2 and TRBJ2-3, is EPEVTQTPSHQVTQMGQEVILRCVPISNHLYFYWYRQILGQKVEFLVSFYNNEISEKSEIFDDQFSVERPDGSNFTLKIRSTKLEDSAMYFCASSPDRAPSTDTQYFGPGTRLTVL.

This clone has more than one count but fewer than ten. This chain links TRBV28 with TRBJ2-7; possibly TRBD1 or TRBD2 for D (5 bases each). V was pared by 2 bases and J by 1 base, with 12 bases between. The germline CDR1 and CDR2 sequences are MDHEN and SYDVKM. The CDR3 is 15 amino acids. The CDR3 reads CASSLGGAGSYEQYF. CDR3 bases: TGTGCCAGCAGTTTAGGGGGAGCCGGATCCTACGAGCAGTACTTC.